These T cell receptor beta chains were read from a single sample in a study of T cell responses to AZD1222 COVID-19 vaccine. Repertoires were generated with immunoSEQ multiplex PCR, while TCRdb's copy carries only in-frame clones and drops some. The top ten clones hold under 7.5% of a sample with about 79,000 clones, around 90% of them seen once. This sample comprised peripheral blood, obtained on day 0 of MenACWY control vaccination. Source of these receptors: an adult in good health. CDR3s include the opening cysteine and the closing phenylalanine or tryptophan. D genes are given only for firm matches. For some rows the clone size is stated as once, few or many, or as a class when expanded; others skip it.

v_gene: TRBV29-1; abundance: few; j_gene: TRBJ2-5; d_gene: -; len: 12; CDR3aa: CSVAGTGETQYF; CDR3nt: TGCAGCGTGGCCGGGACGGGAGAGACCCAGTACTTC
v_gene: TRBV12-3/TRBV12-4; abundance: once; j_gene: TRBJ2-7; d_gene: -; len: 13; CDR3aa: CASSPGDPYEQYF; CDR3nt: TGTGCCAGCAGTCCGGGGGATCCCTACGAGCAGTACTTC
v_gene: TRBV5-4; abundance: once; j_gene: TRBJ1-2; d_gene: -; len: 13; CDR3aa: CASSSDGNYGYTF; CDR3nt: TGTGCCAGCAGCTCGGACGGGAACTATGGCTACACCTTC
v_gene: TRBV19; abundance: -; j_gene: TRBJ1-1; d_gene: -; len: 13; CDR3aa: CASGSVLDTEAFF; CDR3nt: TGTGCCAGTGGGTCGGTCCTAGACACTGAAGCTTTCTTT
v_gene: TRBV5-1; abundance: -; j_gene: TRBJ2-5; d_gene: TRBD1; len: 14; CDR3aa: CASSWKGTEGTQYF; CDR3nt: TGCGCCAGCAGCTGGAAGGGGACAGAAGGGACCCAGTACTTC
v_gene: TRBV10-2; abundance: -; j_gene: TRBJ1-4; d_gene: -; len: 12; CDR3aa: CASRETNEKLFF; CDR3nt: TGCGCCAGCAGGGAAACTAATGAAAAACTGTTTTTT
v_gene: TRBV2; abundance: once; j_gene: TRBJ2-1; d_gene: -; len: 14; CDR3aa: CASSDPRRSDEQFF; CDR3nt: TGTGCCAGCAGTGACCCCAGGCGGAGCGATGAGCAGTTCTTC
v_gene: TRBV3-1/TRBV3-2; abundance: -; j_gene: TRBJ2-5; d_gene: TRBD2; len: 16; CDR3aa: CASSRNHGLVGETQYF; CDR3nt: TGTGCCAGCAGCCGCAACCACGGACTAGTAGGAGAGACCCAGTACTTC
v_gene: TRBV19; abundance: -; j_gene: TRBJ2-1; d_gene: TRBD2; len: 16; CDR3aa: CASSIVAGGQYNEQFF; CDR3nt: TGTGCCAGTAGTATAGTAGCGGGGGGGCAATACAATGAGCAGTTCTTC
v_gene: TRBV30; abundance: once; j_gene: TRBJ1-6; d_gene: TRBD1; len: 15; CDR3aa: CAWSGGQGPNSPLHF; CDR3nt: TGTGCCTGGAGTGGCGGACAGGGACCAAATTCACCCCTCCACTTT
v_gene: TRBV5-6; abundance: once; j_gene: TRBJ2-1; d_gene: -; len: 12; CDR3aa: CASSLRYNEQFF; CDR3nt: TGTGCCAGCAGCTTGCGGTACAATGAGCAGTTCTTC
v_gene: TRBV11-2; abundance: -; j_gene: TRBJ2-7; d_gene: TRBD1; len: 13; CDR3aa: CASSPGQAYEQYF; CDR3nt: TGTGCCAGCAGCCCGGGACAGGCCTACGAGCAGTACTTC
v_gene: TRBV7-2; abundance: -; j_gene: TRBJ2-5; d_gene: TRBD2; len: 16; CDR3aa: CASSLGGAGGAETQYF; CDR3nt: TGTGCCAGCAGCTTAGGTGGCGCGGGGGGGGCAGAGACCCAGTACTTC
v_gene: TRBV7-9; abundance: -; j_gene: TRBJ1-2; d_gene: -; len: 13; CDR3aa: CASSPQGPYGYTF; CDR3nt: TGTGCCAGCAGCCCTCAAGGACCCTATGGCTACACCTTC
v_gene: TRBV18; abundance: -; j_gene: TRBJ1-4; d_gene: TRBD1; len: 14; CDR3aa: CASSPDRGLEKLFF; CDR3nt: TGTGCCAGCTCACCCGACAGGGGGCTCGAAAAACTGTTTTTT
v_gene: TRBV19; abundance: -; j_gene: TRBJ2-7; d_gene: TRBD1; len: 14; CDR3aa: CASSDRDRYYEQYF; CDR3nt: TGTGCCAGTAGTGACCGGGACAGATACTACGAGCAGTACTTC